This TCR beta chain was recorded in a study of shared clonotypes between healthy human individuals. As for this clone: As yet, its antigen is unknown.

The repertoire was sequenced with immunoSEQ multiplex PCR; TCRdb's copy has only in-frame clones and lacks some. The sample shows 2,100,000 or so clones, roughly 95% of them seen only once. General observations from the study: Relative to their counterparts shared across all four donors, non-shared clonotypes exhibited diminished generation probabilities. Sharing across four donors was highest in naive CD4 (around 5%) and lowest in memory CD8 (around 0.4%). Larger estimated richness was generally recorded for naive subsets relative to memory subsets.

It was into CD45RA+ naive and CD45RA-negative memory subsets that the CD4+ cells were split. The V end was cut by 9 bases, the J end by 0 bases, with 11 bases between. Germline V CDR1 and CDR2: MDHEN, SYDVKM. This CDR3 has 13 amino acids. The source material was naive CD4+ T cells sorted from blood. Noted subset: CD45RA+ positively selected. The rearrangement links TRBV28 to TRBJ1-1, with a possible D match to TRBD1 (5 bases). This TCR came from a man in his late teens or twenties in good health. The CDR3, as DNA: TGTGCCAGTAAGACAGTCGTGAACACTGAAGCTTTCTTT. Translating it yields CASKTVVNTEAFF.